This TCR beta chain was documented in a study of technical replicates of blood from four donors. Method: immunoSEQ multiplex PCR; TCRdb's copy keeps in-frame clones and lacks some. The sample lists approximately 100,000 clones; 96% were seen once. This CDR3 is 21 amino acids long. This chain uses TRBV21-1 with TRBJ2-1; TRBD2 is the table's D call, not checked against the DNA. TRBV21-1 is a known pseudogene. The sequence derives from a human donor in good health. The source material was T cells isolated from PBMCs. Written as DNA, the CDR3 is TGTGCCAGCAGCAAATACTGGGTGGGGACTAGCGGGAGAATGTCCTACAATGAGCAGTTCTTC. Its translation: CASSKYWVGTSGRMSYNEQFF.